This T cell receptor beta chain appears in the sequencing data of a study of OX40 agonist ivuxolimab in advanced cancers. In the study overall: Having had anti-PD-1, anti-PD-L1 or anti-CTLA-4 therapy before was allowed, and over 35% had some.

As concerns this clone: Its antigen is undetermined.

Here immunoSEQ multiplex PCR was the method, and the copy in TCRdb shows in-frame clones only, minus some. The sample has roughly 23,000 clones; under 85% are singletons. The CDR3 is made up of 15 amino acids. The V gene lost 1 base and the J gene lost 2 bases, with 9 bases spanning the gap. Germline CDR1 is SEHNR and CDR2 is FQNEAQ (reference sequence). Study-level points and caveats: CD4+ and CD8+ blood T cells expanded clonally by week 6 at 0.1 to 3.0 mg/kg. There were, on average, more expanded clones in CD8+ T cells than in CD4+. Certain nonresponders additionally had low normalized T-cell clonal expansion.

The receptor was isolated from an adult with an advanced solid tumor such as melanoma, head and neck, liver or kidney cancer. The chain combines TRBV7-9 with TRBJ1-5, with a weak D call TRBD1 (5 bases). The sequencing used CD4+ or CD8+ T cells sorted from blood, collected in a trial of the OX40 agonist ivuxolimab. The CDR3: CASSLGGVGNQPQHF. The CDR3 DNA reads TGTGCCAGCAGCTTAGGGGGCGTGGGCAATCAGCCCCAGCATTTT.